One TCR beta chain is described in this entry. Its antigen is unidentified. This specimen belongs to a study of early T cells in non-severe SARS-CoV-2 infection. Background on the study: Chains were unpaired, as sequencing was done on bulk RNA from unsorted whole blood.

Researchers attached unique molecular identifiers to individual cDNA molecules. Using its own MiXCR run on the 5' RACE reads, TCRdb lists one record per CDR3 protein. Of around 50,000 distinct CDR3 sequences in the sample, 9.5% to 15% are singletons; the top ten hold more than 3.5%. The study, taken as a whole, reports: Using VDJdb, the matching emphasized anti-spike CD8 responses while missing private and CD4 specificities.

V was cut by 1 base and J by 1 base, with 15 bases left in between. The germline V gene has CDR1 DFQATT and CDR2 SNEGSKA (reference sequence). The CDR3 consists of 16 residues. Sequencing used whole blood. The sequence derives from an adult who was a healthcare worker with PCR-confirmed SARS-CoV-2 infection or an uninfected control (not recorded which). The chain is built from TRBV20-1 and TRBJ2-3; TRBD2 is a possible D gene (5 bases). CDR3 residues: CSARARASRRTDTQYF. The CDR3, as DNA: TGCAGTGCTAGAGCCCGGGCTAGCAGACGCACAGATACGCAGTATTTT.